The 15 T cell receptor beta chains below come from one sample, sequenced in a study of identical twins' blood T cells. Each CDR3 protein is one row after TCRdb ran MiXCR on the 5' RACE reads. The table includes a few hundred thousand distinct CDR3 sequences, roughly 30% detected once. Source material: PBMCs. The receptors were gathered from a woman aged 18 to 55 in good health.

In this sample, this clonotype turned up a few times. The V and J genes are TRBV29-1 and TRBJ2-7; TRBD1 might be the D (5 bases). V lost 3 bases and J 0 bases, leaving 9 bases between the germline ends. The germline gives CDR1 SQVTM, CDR2 ANQGSEA. The CDR3 runs to 13 residues. CDR3 in DNA: TGCAGCGTTGAGGTACAGGACTCCTACGAGCAGTACTTC. This translates into CSVEVQDSYEQYF.

A remark on this clonotype: The junction shows a germline mismatch at one end, possibly a read error. Here the CDR3 DNA reads TGTGCCAGTAGTTACTCGGGCGAGGGGCCGAACACTGAAGCTTTCTTT. Translation: CASSYSGEGPNTEAFF. The V gene is TRBV6-5, the J gene TRBJ1-1; TRBD1 might be the D (5 bases). The CDR3 spans 16 residues. Germline-derived CDR1 and CDR2 are MNHEY and SVGAGI.

This clonotype was detected a few times. The chain recombines TRBV9 with TRBJ2-7; D is uncertain. CDR1 and CDR2 (germline): SGDLS, YYNGEE. V was shortened by 0 bases and J by 7 bases, with 8 bases between the two germline ends. This CDR3 has 12 residues. CDR3 sequence: CASSVELGEQYF. The CDR3 DNA follows: TGTGCCAGCAGCGTAGAACTGGGAGAGCAGTACTTC. Using reference TRBV9 and TRBJ2-7 for the parts outside the CDR3, the full variable domain is DSGVTQTPKHLITATGQRVTLRCSPRSGDLSVYWYQQSLDQGLQFLIQYYNGEERAKGNILERFSAQQFPDLHSELNLSSLELGDSALYFCASSVELGEQYFGPGTRLTVT.

The sample holds many counts of this clonotype. V gene TRBV6-6 combines with J gene TRBJ1-1; D perhaps matches TRBD1 (5 bases). CDR3 length: 15 amino acids. The germline V and J ends were trimmed by 2 bases and 5 bases, with 15 bases remaining between them. Germline assignment: CDR1 MNHNY and CDR2 SVGAGI (reference sequence). CDR3 amino acids: CASSYPRGVGTEAFF. The CDR3 nucleotides are TGTGCCAGCAGTTACCCGCGGGGGGTTGGAACTGAAGCTTTCTTT.

This clonotype was detected ten times or more. This chain uses TRBV4-3 with TRBJ2-7; tentatively, D is TRBD2 (5 bases). The CDR3 sequence is 14 residues long. Germline loops: CDR1 LGHNA, CDR2 YSLEER. V lost 0 bases, J lost 4 bases, and 10 bases lay in between. The DNA for the CDR3 is TGCGCCAGCAGCCAAGATGATCGGGGTTACGAGCAGTACTTC. The encoded protein is CASSQDDRGYEQYF.

This clonotype appeared a few times. The chain joins TRBV7-2 to TRBJ2-3, with 8 positions matching TRBD2. CDR1 is SGHTA and CDR2 is FQGNSA in the germline V gene. With 3 bases clipped from V and 5 bases from J, the junction kept 4 bases outside the gene matches. This CDR3 contains 14 residues. Here the CDR3 reads CASSFGGAEDTQYF. Here the CDR3 DNA reads TGTGCCAGCAGCTTCGGGGGGGCCGAAGATACGCAGTATTTT.

This clonotype was detected only a few times. The rearrangement joins TRBV5-1 to TRBJ2-3; TRBD1 is a possible D gene (5 bases). Germline V gene lookup returns CDR1 SGHRS and CDR2 YFSETQ. The CDR3 extends over 16 amino acids. V lost 3 bases and J 2 bases, leaving 16 bases between the germline ends. The CDR3 DNA follows: TGCGCCAGCAGCTCGATGGGGCTCGAAAACACAGATACGCAGTATTTT. Its protein is CASSSMGLENTDTQYF.

As concerns this clonotype: A junction end diverges from the germline sequence, so it may reflect a read error. This sequence joins TRBV27 and TRBJ2-7; weak D call: TRBD2 (6 bases). The CDR3 covers 13 residues. The germline CDR1 and CDR2 sequences are MNHEY and SMNVEV (reference sequence). CDR3 nucleotide sequence: TGTGCCAGCAGTTCAGGGACTTCCAGCATTATAGTCTTC. Protein sequence: CASSSGTSSIIVF.

The chain has TRBV7-9 and TRBJ1-1; D gene uncertain. Germline CDR1 SEHNR, CDR2 FQNEAQ (reference sequence). The CDR3 is made up of 14 amino acids. V was trimmed by 5 bases and J by 1 base, leaving 11 bases between them. Written as DNA, the CDR3 is TGTGCCAGCAGCGTTAATCGGGAGAACACTGAAGCTTTCTTT. This sequence encodes CASSVNRENTEAFF.

This clonotype was seen more than once but under ten times. V and J are TRBV6-5 and TRBJ1-1; no reliable D call. CDR3 length equals 13 residues. Germline V gene data show CDR1 as MNHEY and CDR2 as SVGAGI. V lost 2 bases, J lost 2 bases, and 6 bases lay in between. The CDR3 nucleotides read TGTGCCAGCAGTTACACGGATAACACTGAAGCTTTCTTT. Translating it yields CASSYTDNTEAFF.

This clonotype was seen only a few times. The V and J genes are TRBV20-1 and TRBJ1-3; unclear D gene. V was shortened by 7 bases and J by 4 bases, with 11 bases between the two germline ends. There are 12 residues in the CDR3. The germline V gene encodes CDR1 DFQATT and CDR2 SNEGSKA (reference sequence). Here the CDR3 DNA reads TGCAGTGTGAGGGTTTACGGAAACACCATATATTTT. Its protein is CSVRVYGNTIYF.

CDR3 coding DNA: TGTGCCAGCAGATCGGAGGGGAACACTGAAGCTTTCTTT. Encoded protein: CASRSEGNTEAFF. The rearrangement uses TRBV6-1 and TRBJ1-1, with unresolved D. The germline V gene has CDR1 MNHNS and CDR2 SASEGT. V was trimmed by 6 bases and J by 1 base, leaving 9 bases between them. The CDR3 spans 13 residues.

V usage is TRBV9 and J usage is TRBJ1-5; D gene unclear. Trimming pared 3 bases from V and 7 bases from J, leaving 11 bases between. This CDR3 is 13 amino acids long. CDR1 SGDLS and CDR2 YYNGEE come from the germline V gene. CDR3 nucleotides: TGTGCCAGCAGCGGGGGAGTTGAGCAGCCCCAGCATTTT. Translation: CASSGGVEQPQHF.

This clonotype was detected ten times or more. V gene TRBV20-1 combines with J gene TRBJ2-3; D gene uncertain. The CDR3 is 11 amino acids. Germline V CDR1 and CDR2: DFQATT, SNEGSKA (reference sequence). Trimming took off 6 bases at V and 6 bases at J, with 10 bases between the two ends. The CDR3 nucleotides are TGCAGTGCGAGACTCGGGGATACGCAGTATTTT. Protein sequence: CSARLGDTQYF.

The gene calls are TRBV29-1 and TRBJ2-1; 8 nucleotides line up with TRBD1. The CDR3 is made up of 14 amino acids. V trimming: 8 bases; J trimming: 9 bases; junction bases outside the gene matches: 15. Germline V gene data show CDR1 as SQVTM and CDR2 as ANQGSEA. The CDR3 region has the DNA TGCAGCCTCTCTTTTCAGACAGGGGAAACTGAGCAGTTCTTC. Translated: CSLSFQTGETEQFF.